This TCR beta chain derives from a study of blood T cell repertoires in COVID-19. Across the whole study: Sites across the United States, Italy and Spain contributed samples from acute and convalescent COVID-19.

Germline V lookup: CDR1 MNHEY, CDR2 SVGEGT. CDR3 length: 14 residues. Trimming removed 0 bases at V and 7 bases at J, with 13 bases between. Authors' processing steps: Scientists estimated how many nucleated cells there were by amplifying reference gene primers. Assay: immunoSEQ multiplex PCR; the TCRdb copy retains only in-frame clones and omits some. V and J calls plus clone size are reproduced from that table; the DNA served to infer D and trimming. Of more than 85,000 clones listed, about 84% are singletons. The TCR originated in a human donor in a cohort sampled during active COVID-19. This chain links TRBV6-2 or TRBV6-3 with TRBJ2-7; maybe TRBD2 (5 bases). Input material: peripheral blood. In DNA, the CDR3 is TGTGCCAGCAGTTACTCGGACGGGCGGGTGGAGCAGTACTTC. It is translated as CASSYSDGRVEQYF.